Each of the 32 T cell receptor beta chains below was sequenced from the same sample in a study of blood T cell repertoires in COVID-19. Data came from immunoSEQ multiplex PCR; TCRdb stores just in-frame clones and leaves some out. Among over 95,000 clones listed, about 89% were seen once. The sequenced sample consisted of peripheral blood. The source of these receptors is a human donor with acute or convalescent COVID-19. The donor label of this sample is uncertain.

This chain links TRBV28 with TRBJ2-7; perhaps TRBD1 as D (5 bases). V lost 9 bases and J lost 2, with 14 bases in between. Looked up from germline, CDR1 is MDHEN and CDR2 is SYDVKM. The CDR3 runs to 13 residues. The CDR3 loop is CASARGETYEQYF. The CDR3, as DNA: TGTGCCAGTGCAAGGGGCGAAACCTACGAGCAGTACTTC.

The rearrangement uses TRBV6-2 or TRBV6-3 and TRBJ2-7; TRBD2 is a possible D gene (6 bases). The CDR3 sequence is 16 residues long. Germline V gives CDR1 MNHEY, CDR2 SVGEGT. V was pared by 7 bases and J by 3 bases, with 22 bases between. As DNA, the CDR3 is TGTGCCAGCAACCCAATCGGGACTCTTATGAACTACGAGCAGTACTTC. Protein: CASNPIGTLMNYEQYF.

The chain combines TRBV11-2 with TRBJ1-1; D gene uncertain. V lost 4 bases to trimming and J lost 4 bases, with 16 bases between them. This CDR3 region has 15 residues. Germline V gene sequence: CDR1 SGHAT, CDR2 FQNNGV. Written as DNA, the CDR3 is TGTGCCAGCAGCTCCGACCCGCGGCTGGGCACTGAAGCTTTCTTT. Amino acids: CASSSDPRLGTEAFF.

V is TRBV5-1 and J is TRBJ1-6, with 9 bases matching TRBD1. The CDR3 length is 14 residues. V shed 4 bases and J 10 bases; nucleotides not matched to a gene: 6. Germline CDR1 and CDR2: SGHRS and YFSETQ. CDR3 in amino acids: CASSEGQGHSPLHF. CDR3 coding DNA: TGCGCCAGCAGCGAGGGACAGGGACACTCACCCCTCCACTTT.

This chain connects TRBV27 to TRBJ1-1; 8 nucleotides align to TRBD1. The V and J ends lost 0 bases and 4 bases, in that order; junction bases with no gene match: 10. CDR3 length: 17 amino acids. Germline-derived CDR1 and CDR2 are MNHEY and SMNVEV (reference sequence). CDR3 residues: CASSLSAGGTGITEAFF. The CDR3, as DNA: TGTGCCAGCAGTTTATCGGCAGGGGGGACAGGAATCACTGAAGCTTTCTTT.

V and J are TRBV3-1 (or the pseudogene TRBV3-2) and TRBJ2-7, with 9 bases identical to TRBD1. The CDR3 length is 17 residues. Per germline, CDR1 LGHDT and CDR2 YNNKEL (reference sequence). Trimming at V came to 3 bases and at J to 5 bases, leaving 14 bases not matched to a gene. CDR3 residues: CASSHNWPGQGINEQYF. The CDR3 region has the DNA TGTGCCAGCAGCCATAACTGGCCCGGACAGGGGATAAACGAGCAGTACTTC.

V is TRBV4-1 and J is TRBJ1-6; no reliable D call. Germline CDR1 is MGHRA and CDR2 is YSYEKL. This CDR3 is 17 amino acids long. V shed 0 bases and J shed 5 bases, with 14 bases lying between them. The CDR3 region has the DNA TGCGCCAGCAGCCAAGATCGTGGAGGGTCCCATAATTCACCCCTCCACTTT. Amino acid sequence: CASSQDRGGSHNSPLHF.

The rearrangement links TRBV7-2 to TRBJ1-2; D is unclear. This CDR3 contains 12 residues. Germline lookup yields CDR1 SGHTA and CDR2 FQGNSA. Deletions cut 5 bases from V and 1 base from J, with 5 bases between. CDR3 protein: CASSHYNYGYTF. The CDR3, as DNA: TGTGCCAGCAGCCACTATAACTATGGCTACACCTTC.

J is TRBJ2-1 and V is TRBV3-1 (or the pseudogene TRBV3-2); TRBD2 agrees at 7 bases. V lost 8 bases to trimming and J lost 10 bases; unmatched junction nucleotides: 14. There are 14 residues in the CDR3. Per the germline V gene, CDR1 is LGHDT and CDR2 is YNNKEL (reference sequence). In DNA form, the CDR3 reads TGTGCCAGCGCTCGTGGGAGGGTATCGGGAGAGCAGTTCTTC. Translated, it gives CASARGRVSGEQFF.

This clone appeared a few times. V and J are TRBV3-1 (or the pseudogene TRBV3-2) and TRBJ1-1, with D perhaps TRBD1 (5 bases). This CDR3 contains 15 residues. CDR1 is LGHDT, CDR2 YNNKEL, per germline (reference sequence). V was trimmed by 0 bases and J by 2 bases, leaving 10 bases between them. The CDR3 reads CASSQEGGGNTEAFF. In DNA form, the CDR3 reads TGTGCCAGCAGCCAAGAGGGGGGAGGTAACACTGAAGCTTTCTTT.

The CDR3 loop is CASLGVGQGDYGYTF. CDR3 nucleotide sequence: TGTGCCAGCCTCGGGGTGGGACAGGGGGACTATGGCTACACCTTC. The V and J genes are TRBV7-9 and TRBJ1-2, with 11 bases identical to TRBD1. J was trimmed by 3 bases and V by 8 bases; bases with no gene match: 8. The CDR3 length is 15 residues. The germline gives CDR1 SEHNR, CDR2 FQNEAQ (reference sequence).

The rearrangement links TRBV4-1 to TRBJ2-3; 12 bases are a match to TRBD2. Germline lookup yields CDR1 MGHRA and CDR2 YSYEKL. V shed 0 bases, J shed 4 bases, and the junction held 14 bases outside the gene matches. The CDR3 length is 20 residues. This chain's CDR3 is CASSQDGGDGLAGGSDTQYF. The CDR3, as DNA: TGCGCCAGCAGCCAAGATGGCGGGGATGGGCTAGCGGGGGGGTCAGATACGCAGTATTTT.

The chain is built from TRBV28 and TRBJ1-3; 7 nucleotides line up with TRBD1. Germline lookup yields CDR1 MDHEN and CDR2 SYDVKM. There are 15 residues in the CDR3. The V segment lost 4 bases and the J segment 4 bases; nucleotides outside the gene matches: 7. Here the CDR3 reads CASSSPQGYGNTIYF. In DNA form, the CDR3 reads TGTGCCAGCAGTTCCCCACAGGGGTACGGAAACACCATATATTTT.

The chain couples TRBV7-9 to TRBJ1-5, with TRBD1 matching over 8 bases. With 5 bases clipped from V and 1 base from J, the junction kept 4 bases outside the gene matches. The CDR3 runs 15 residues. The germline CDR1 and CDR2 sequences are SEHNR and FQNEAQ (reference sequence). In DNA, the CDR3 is TGTGCCAGCAGCCAAGGGACAGGAAGCAATCAGCCCCAGCATTTT. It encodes CASSQGTGSNQPQHF. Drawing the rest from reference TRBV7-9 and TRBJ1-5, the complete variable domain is DTGVSQNPRHKITKRGQNVTFRCDPISEHNRLYWYRQTLGQGPEFLTYFQNEAQLEKSRLLSDRFSAERPKGSFSTLEIQRTEQGDSAMYLCASSQGTGSNQPQHFGDGTRLSIL.

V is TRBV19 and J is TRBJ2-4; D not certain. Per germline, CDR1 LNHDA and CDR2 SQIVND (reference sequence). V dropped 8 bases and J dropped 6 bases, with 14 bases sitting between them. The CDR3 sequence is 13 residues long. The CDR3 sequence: CASDKGVGNIQYF. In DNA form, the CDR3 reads TGTGCCAGTGATAAAGGAGTGGGAAACATTCAGTACTTC.

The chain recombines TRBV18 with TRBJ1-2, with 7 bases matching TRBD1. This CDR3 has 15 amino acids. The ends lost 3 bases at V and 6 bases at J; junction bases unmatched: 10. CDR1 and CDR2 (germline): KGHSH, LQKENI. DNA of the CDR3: TGTGCCAGCTCACCTCAGACAGGGACTGCCGATGGCTACACCTTC. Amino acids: CASSPQTGTADGYTF.

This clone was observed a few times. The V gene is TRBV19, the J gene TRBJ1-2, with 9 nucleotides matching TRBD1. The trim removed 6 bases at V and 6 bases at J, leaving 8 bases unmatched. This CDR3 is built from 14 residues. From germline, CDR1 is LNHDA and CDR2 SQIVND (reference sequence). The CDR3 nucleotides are TGTGCCAGTAGGCTCCCGGACAGGGGTGATGGCTACACCTTC. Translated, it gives CASRLPDRGDGYTF. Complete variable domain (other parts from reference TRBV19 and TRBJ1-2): DGGITQSPKYLFRKEGQNVTLSCEQNLNHDAMYWYRQDPGQGLRLIYYSQIVNDFQKGDIAEGYSVSREKKESFPLTVTSAQKNPTAFYLCASRLPDRGDGYTFGSGTRLTVV.

The CDR3 loop reads CAISLQLNTEAFF. In DNA, the CDR3 is TGTGCCATCTCGCTCCAGTTGAACACTGAAGCTTTCTTT. V and J are TRBV10-3 and TRBJ1-1; D gene unclear. Germline CDR1 and CDR2: ENHRY and SYGVKD. V was cut by 8 bases and J by 0 bases, with 10 bases left in between. The CDR3 is 13 residues long.

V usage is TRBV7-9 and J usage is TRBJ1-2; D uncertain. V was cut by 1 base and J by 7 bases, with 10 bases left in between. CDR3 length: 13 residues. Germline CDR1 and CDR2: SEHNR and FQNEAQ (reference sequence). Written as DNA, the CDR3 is TGTGCCAGCAGCTTAGGACAATTTGGTGGCTACACCTTC. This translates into CASSLGQFGGYTF.

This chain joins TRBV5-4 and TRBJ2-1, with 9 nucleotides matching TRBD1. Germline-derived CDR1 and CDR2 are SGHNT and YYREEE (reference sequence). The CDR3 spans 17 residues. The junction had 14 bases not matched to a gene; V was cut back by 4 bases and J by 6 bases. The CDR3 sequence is CASSGPLTGQGFNEQFF. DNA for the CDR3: TGTGCCAGCAGCGGTCCTTTAACGGGACAGGGTTTCAATGAGCAGTTCTTC.

The CDR3 coding sequence is TGTGCCACTACCGGGACAGATAAAGAGACCCAGTACTTC. It specifies CATTGTDKETQYF. The chain couples TRBV10-3 to TRBJ2-5, with 7 bases identical to TRBD1. Losses at the gene ends were 10 bases for V and 3 bases for J; bases not matched to a gene: 8. Germline V gene lookup returns CDR1 ENHRY and CDR2 SYGVKD. The CDR3 extends over 13 amino acids.

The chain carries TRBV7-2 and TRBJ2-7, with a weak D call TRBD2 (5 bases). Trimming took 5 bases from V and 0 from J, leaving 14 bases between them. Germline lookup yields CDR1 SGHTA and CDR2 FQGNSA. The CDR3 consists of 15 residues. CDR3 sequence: CASSLLSGSSYEQYF. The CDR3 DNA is TGTGCCAGCAGCCTACTGTCGGGGAGCTCCTACGAGCAGTACTTC.

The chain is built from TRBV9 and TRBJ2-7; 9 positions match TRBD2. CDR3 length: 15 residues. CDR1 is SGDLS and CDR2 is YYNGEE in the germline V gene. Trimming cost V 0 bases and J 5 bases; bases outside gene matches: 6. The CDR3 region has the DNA TGTGCCAGCAGCGTAGGGATAGCGGGAGAGAACGAGCAGTACTTC. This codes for CASSVGIAGENEQYF.

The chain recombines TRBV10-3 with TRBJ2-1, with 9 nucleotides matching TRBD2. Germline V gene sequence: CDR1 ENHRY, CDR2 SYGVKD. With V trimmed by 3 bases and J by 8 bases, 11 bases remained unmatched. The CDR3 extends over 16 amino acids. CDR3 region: CAISDLQRGVNYEQFF. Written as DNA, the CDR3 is TGTGCCATCAGTGATCTACAGCGGGGGGTAAACTATGAGCAGTTCTTC.

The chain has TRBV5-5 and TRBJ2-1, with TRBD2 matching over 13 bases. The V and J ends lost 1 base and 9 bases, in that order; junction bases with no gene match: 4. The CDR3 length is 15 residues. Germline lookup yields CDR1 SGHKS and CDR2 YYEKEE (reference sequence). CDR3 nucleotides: TGTGCCAGCAGCTTGATACTAGCGGGAGGGAGTGAGCAGTTCTTC. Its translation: CASSLILAGGSEQFF.

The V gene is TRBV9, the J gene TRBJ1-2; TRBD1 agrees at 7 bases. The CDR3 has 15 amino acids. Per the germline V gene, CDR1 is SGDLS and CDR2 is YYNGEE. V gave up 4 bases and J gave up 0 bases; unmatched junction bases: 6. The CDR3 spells CASSLQGGANYGYTF. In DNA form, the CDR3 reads TGTGCCAGCAGCCTCCAGGGGGGAGCTAACTATGGCTACACCTTC. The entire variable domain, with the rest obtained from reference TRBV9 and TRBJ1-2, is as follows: DSGVTQTPKHLITATGQRVTLRCSPRSGDLSVYWYQQSLDQGLQFLIQYYNGEERAKGNILERFSAQQFPDLHSELNLSSLELGDSALYFCASSLQGGANYGYTFGSGTRLTVV.

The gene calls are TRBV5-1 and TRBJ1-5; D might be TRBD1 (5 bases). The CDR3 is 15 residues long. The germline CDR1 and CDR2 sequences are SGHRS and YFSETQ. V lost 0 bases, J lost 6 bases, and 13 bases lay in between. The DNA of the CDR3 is TGCGCCAGCAGCTTGGTGGGGGGAAGGGGTCAGCCCCAGCATTTT. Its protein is CASSLVGGRGQPQHF.

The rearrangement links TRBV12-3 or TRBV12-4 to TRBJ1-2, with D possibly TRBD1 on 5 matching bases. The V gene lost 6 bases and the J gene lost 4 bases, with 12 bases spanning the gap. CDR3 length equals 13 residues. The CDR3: CASRLTDFYGYTF. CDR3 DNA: TGTGCCAGCAGGCTGACAGATTTCTATGGCTACACCTTC.

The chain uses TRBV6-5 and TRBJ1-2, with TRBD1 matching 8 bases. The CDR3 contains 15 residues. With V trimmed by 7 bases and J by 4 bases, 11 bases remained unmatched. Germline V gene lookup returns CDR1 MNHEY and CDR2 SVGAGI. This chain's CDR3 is CASITRQGIGYGYTF. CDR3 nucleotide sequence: TGTGCCAGCATCACTAGACAGGGGATTGGCTATGGCTACACCTTC.

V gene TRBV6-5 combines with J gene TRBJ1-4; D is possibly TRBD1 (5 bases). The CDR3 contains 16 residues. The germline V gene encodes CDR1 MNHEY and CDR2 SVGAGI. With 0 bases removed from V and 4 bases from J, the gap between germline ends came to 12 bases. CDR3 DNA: TGTGCCAGCAGTTACTCAGGGGTTCATGATAATGAAAAACTGTTTTTT. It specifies CASSYSGVHDNEKLFF.

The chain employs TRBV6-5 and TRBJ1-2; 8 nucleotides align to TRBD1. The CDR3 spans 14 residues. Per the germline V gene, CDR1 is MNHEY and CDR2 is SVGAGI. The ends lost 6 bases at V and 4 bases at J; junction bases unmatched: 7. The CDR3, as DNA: TGTGCCAGCAGGACGACAGGGGAGGTCTATGGCTACACCTTC. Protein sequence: CASRTTGEVYGYTF.

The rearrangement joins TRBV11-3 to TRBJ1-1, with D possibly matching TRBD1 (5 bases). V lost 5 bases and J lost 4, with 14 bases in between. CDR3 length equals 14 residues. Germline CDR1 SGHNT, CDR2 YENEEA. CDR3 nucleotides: TGTGCCAGCAGCCAGTCGACAGAGAGCACTGAAGCTTTCTTT. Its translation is CASSQSTESTEAFF.